This TCR beta chain was identified in a study of shared clonotypes between healthy human individuals. The wider study: Plates per donor: three CD4 naive, three CD4 memory, two CD8 naive, one CD8 memory.

As defined, naive CD8 cells were CD45RO-negative and positively selected for CCR7, with terminally differentiated effector memory CD45RA+ cells excluded. A deep-level run was used for the assay. For every subset, genomic DNA was evenly distributed across several immunoSEQ plates. Sorted subsets were amplified in replicate PCRs using 200 to 250 ng DNA, tens of thousands of T cell genomes. Sequenced by immunoSEQ multiplex PCR; TCRdb stores in-frame clones only, minus some. The table records approximately 650,000 clones, 95% of them present only once. Comments on this clone: Other DNA sequences in the same sample also yield this CDR3.

The TCR was taken from a woman aged 30 to 39 in good health. What was sequenced was naive CD8+ T cells sorted from blood.

In DNA, the CDR3 is TGTGCCAGCAGTGGAGGGTCCTACGAGCAGTACTTC. Residues: CASSGGSYEQYF. The chain recombines TRBV27 with TRBJ2-7; TRBD2 might be the D (6 bases). The ends were cut back, 5 bases at V and 1 base at J, with 6 bases in the middle. This CDR3 contains 12 residues. The germline V gene has CDR1 MNHEY and CDR2 SMNVEV (reference sequence).